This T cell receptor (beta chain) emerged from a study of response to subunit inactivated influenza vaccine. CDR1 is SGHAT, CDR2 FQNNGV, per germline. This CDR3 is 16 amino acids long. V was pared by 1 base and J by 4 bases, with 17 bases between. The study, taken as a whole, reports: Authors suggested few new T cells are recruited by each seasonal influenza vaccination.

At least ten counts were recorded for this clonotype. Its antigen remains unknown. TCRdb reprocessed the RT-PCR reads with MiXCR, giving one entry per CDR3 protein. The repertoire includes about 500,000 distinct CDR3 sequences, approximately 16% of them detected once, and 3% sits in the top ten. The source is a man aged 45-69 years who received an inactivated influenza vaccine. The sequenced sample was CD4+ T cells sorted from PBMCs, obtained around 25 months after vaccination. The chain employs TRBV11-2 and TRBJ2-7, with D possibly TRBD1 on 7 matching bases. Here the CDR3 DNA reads TGTGCCAGCAGCTTAGGTTGGGCAGGGGGGAATTACGAGCAGTACTTC. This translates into CASSLGWAGGNYEQYF.